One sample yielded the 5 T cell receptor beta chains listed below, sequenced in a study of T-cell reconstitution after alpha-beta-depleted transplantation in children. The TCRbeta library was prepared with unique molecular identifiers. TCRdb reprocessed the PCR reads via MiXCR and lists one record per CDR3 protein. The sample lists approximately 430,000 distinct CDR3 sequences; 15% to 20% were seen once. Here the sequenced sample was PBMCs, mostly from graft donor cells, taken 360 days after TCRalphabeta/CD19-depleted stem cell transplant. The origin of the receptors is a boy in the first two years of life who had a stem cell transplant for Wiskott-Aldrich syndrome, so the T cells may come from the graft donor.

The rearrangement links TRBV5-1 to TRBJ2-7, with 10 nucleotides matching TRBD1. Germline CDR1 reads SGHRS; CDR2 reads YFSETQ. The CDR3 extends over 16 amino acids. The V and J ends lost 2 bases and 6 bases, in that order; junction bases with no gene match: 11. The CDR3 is CASSLNPGTGAGEQYF. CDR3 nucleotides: TGCGCCAGCAGCTTAAACCCCGGGACAGGGGCTGGCGAGCAGTACTTC.

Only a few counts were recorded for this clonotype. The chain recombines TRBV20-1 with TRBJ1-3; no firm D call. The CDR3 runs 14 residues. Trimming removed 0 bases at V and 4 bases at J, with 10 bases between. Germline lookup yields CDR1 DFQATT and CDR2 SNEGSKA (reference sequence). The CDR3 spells CSARDPTSGNTIYF. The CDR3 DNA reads TGCAGTGCTAGAGATCCGACCTCGGGAAACACCATATATTTT.

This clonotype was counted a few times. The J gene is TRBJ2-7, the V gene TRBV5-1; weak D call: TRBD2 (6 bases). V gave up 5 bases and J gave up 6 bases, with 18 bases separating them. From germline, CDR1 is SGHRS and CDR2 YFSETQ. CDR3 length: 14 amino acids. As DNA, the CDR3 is TGCGCCAGCAGGGTCAAACACGGGAGTGGCGAGCAGTACTTC. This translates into CASRVKHGSGEQYF.

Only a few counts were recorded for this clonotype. For the CDR3, the DNA is TGTGCCACCAGGACGGGACAGGGCCCCGGGGAGCTGTTTTTT. Translated, it gives CATRTGQGPGELFF. This chain uses TRBV6-1 with TRBJ2-2; 9 bases are a match to TRBD1. The V and J ends lost 10 bases and 6 bases, in that order; junction bases with no gene match: 9. Germline CDR1 MNHNS, CDR2 SASEGT. The CDR3 totals 14 residues.

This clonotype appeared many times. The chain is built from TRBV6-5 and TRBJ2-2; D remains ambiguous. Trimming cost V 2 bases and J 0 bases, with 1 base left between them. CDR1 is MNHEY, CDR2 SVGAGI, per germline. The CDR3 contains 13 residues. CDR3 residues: CASSYANTGELFF. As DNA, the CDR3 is TGTGCCAGCAGTTACGCGAACACCGGGGAGCTGTTTTTT.